This is a list of T cell receptor beta chains from one sample in a study of blood T cell repertoires in COVID-19. The method was immunoSEQ multiplex PCR; TCRdb's version includes in-frame clones alone and lacks a portion of them. The sample has 120,000 or so clones, about four fifths seen once. Material for sequencing was peripheral blood. All receptors come from a woman in her sixties or seventies with acute or convalescent COVID-19. CDR3s include the opening cysteine and the closing phenylalanine or tryptophan.

CASSLFSRDNDEYF TRBV7-9 14 TRBJ2-7
CASSQVAGTETQYF TRBV4-2 14 TRBJ2-5
CASSRRRGRNTIYF TRBV6-5 14 TRBJ1-3
CASSSLLEHEQYF TRBV5-4 13 TRBJ2-7
CASVGPGYGYTF TRBV12-3/TRBV12-4 12 TRBJ1-2
CASSLTLGAYEQYF TRBV7-9 14 TRBJ2-7
CASSQGRTGYEQYF TRBV4-3 14 TRBJ2-7
CASSQDPQQGGNQPQHF TRBV4-3 17 TRBJ1-5
CASSLAGPTGGEQFF TRBV7-2 15 TRBJ2-1
CASSPEAGGWSPLHF TRBV7-2 15 TRBJ1-6
CSASVTREAFF TRBV20-1 11 TRBJ1-1
CASSKNRGNTEAFF TRBV5-5 14 TRBJ1-1
CASSPHTGEGYTF TRBV4-3 13 TRBJ1-2
CASGPRKTGTGGLANVLTF TRBV19 19 TRBJ2-6
CASSQNRDGYTF TRBV11-1 12 TRBJ1-2
CASLGGTGELFF TRBV2 12 TRBJ2-2
CASSNLPSGANVLTF TRBV6-5 15 TRBJ2-6
CAGGAGGPTDTQYF TRBV9 14 TRBJ2-3
CASSESGLIIYGYTF TRBV2 15 TRBJ1-2
CASSSQGYTEAFF TRBV7-8 13 TRBJ1-1
CASSDTTPDEKLFF TRBV6-2/TRBV6-3 14 TRBJ1-4
CASSARRQGAPMGYEQYF TRBV19 18 TRBJ2-7
CASSLSLGRNTEAFF TRBV7-2 15 TRBJ1-1
CASSSPGRGGAAFF TRBV6-2/TRBV6-3 14 TRBJ1-1
CASSLTAGRDTEAFF TRBV7-3 15 TRBJ1-1
CASSGQGFFSNQPQHF TRBV2 16 TRBJ1-5
CASTPGTEASPLHF TRBV11-3 14 TRBJ1-6
CASSESMSQGAYEQYF TRBV10-2 16 TRBJ2-7
CAWSKGQGPTAYGYTF TRBV30 16 TRBJ1-2
CASSFGDRAGYTF TRBV28 13 TRBJ1-2